Sequencing of this T cell receptor (beta chain) was carried out in a study of blood T cell repertoires in COVID-19. At the level of the study: Specimens from acute and convalescent COVID-19 originated in the United States, Italy and Spain. The analysed material was cDNA or gDNA that came from T cells, B-cell-depleted T cells, or PBMCs.

Source study methods: Quantification of nucleated cells was approximated via reference gene primer amplification. Repertoires were generated with immunoSEQ multiplex PCR, while TCRdb's copy carries only in-frame clones and drops some. That table gives V, J and clone size, and the DNA gave D and trimming. The table includes about 59,000 clones, 75% to 95% detected once. The clonotype originates from a human donor in a cohort sampled during active COVID-19. Material for sequencing was peripheral blood.

In DNA form, the CDR3 reads TGTGCCAGCAGTTTAGGCGGGGCGGGAGGGCTAGAGACCCAGTACTTC. Protein sequence: CASSLGGAGGLETQYF. V is TRBV28 and J is TRBJ2-5; TRBD2 matches at 9 bases. CDR1 MDHEN and CDR2 SYDVKM come from the germline V gene. CDR3 length: 16 amino acids. V lost 2 bases to trimming and J lost 4 bases; unmatched junction nucleotides: 8.